This T cell receptor (beta chain) was recorded in a study of T cell responses to AZD1222 COVID-19 vaccine. General study points: Repertoire sampling happened only post peak T cell response.

Of note for this clone: Antigen: not known.

This CDR3 is 11 amino acids long. Germline-derived CDR1 and CDR2 are DFQATT and SNEGSKA (reference sequence). The V gene lost 6 bases and the J gene lost 4 bases, with 9 bases spanning the gap. This table comes from immunoSEQ multiplex PCR, and its TCRdb copy is limited to in-frame clones, with some not included. The sample yields around 180,000 clones, roughly 88% seen once. The rearrangement joins TRBV20-1 to TRBJ2-5; no definite D call. The sequencing here drew on peripheral blood, taken on day 0 of AZD1222 vaccination. The origin of this receptor is an adult in good health. The chain's CDR3 is CSAPTAETQYF. Written as DNA, the CDR3 is TGCAGTGCACCGACGGCAGAGACCCAGTACTTC.